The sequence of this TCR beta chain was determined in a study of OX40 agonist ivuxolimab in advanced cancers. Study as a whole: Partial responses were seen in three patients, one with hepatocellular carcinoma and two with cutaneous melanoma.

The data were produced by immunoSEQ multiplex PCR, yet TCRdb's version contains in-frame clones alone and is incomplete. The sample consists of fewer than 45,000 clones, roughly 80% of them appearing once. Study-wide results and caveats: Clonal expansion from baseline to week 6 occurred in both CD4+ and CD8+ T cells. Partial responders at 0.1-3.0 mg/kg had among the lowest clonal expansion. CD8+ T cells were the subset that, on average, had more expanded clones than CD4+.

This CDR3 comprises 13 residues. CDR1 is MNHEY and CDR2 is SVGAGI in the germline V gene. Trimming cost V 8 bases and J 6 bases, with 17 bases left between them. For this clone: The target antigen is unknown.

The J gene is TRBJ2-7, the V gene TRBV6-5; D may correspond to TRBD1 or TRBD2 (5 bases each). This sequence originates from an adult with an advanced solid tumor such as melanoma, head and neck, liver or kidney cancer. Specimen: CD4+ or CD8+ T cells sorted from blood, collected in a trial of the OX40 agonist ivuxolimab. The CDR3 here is CASAGGRQGEQYF. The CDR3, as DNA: TGTGCCAGCGCTGGGGGTAGGCAAGGCGAGCAGTACTTC.